This T cell receptor beta chain was observed in a study of early T cells in non-severe SARS-CoV-2 infection. Study information: Bulk RNA from unsorted whole blood was sequenced; chains were unpaired.

Attached unique molecular identifiers marked individual cDNA molecules. From the 5' RACE reads, TCRdb called clonotypes with MiXCR, one entry per CDR3 protein. The repertoire holds roughly 63,000 distinct CDR3 sequences, with approximately 12% as singletons. As to this clonotype: What it recognizes is unknown.

The study, taken as a whole, reports: The matching step, a VDJdb search, favored anti-spike CD8 responses and missed private and CD4 specificities.

The source of this sequence is an adult who was a healthcare worker with PCR-confirmed SARS-CoV-2 infection or an uninfected control (not recorded which). The donor label of this sample is uncertain. Sequenced here: whole blood, sampled at baseline.

CDR3 nucleotides: TGTGCCAGCAGTGAAATCGGTTTCAATGAGCAGTTCTTC. Translated: CASSEIGFNEQFF. The rearrangement links TRBV6-1 to TRBJ2-1; D remains unclear. Germline CDR1 reads MNHNS; CDR2 reads SASEGT. V lost 2 bases and J lost 6, with 8 bases in between. The length of the CDR3 is 13 residues.